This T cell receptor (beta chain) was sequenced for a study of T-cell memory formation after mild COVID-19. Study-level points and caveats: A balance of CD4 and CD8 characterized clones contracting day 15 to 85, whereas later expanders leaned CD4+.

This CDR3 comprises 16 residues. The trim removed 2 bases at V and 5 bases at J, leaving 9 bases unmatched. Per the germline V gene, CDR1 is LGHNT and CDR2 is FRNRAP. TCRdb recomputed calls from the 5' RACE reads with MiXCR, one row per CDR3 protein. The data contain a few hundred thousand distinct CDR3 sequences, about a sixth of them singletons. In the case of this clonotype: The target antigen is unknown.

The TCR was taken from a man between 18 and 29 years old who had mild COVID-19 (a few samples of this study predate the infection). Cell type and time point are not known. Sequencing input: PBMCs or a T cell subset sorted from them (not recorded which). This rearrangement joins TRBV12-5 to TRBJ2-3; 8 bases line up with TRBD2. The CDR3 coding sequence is TGTGCTAGTGGTTTGTTGGGACTAGTACGAATAGATACGCAGTATTTT. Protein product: CASGLLGLVRIDTQYF.